A selection of T cell receptor beta chains follows, all from one sample in a study of T cell repertoires in aging, cancer and after chemotherapy. MiXCR, applied by TCRdb to the multiplex PCR reads, yields one record per CDR3 protein. The data contain approximately 2,500 distinct CDR3 sequences, around 36% of them singletons. Sequenced: blood. These receptors came from a human donor with a solid tumor. The CDR3 runs from the conserved cysteine through the conserved F or W. The order of the fields is D gene, V gene, J gene, clone size, CDR3 DNA, CDR3 protein. The D gene is left open where the match is weak. Expanded clones are given a class, and other clones once, few, many or no size at all.

>-|TRBV7-2|TRBJ2-1|-
TGTGCCAGCAGCTTAGCAGAGGGGACCTACAATGAGCAGTTCTTC
CASSLAEGTYNEQFF
>-|TRBV7-2|TRBJ2-7|medium-sized
TGTGCCAGCAGCGTGGGGTCCTACGAGCAGTACTTC
CASSVGSYEQYF
>TRBD1|TRBV20-1|TRBJ1-2|few
TGCAGTGCTTCCGGGACAGGGGGTAGTGACTATGGCTACACCTTC
CSASGTGGSDYGYTF
>-|TRBV29-1|TRBJ2-3|once
TGCAGCGTTGGAGCGGGCCAGACAGATACGCAGTATTTT
CSVGAGQTDTQYF
>TRBD1|TRBV6-5|TRBJ2-2|-
TGTGCCAGCACCAACCCCGGGACAGGGGGCTTCGGGGAGCTGTTTTTT
CASTNPGTGGFGELFF
>-|TRBV19|TRBJ1-2|few
TGTGCCAGTAGTACGATGCTCTCCCGGGGGAATGGCTACACCTTC
CASSTMLSRGNGYTF
>-|TRBV23-1|TRBJ1-1|-
TGCGCCAGCAGTCAATCGCGCGGGGACTGGGAAAACGAGAACACTGAAGCTTTCTTT
CASSQSRGDWENENTEAFF
>-|TRBV7-2|TRBJ2-7|medium-sized
TGTGCCAGCAGCGCTCCCGGTGACCCAGCCTACGAGCAGTACTTC
CASSAPGDPAYEQYF
>TRBD1|TRBV6-2/TRBV6-3|TRBJ1-6|-
TGTGCCAGCAGTTGGAAGGCCGGGACAGGGGTTCAAAATTCACCCCTCCACTTT
CASSWKAGTGVQNSPLHF
>TRBD2|TRBV19|TRBJ2-7|medium-sized
TGTGCCAGTAGTATTGGCGGGAGCTCCTACGAGCAGTACTTC
CASSIGGSSYEQYF
>-|TRBV12-3/TRBV12-4|TRBJ1-3|-
TGTGCCAGCAGTTTAGGGAACTCTGGAAACACCATATATTTT
CASSLGNSGNTIYF
>-|TRBV7-9|TRBJ1-1|few
TGTGCCAGCAGCTGGGAGGGGCGCGACACTGAAGCTTTCTTT
CASSWEGRDTEAFF
>-|TRBV15|TRBJ1-5|-
TGTGCCACCAGCGGCGACAGGAGGCCCGAGGGTAGCAATCAGCCCCAGCATTTT
CATSGDRRPEGSNQPQHF
>TRBD2|TRBV20-1|TRBJ2-1|-
TGCAGTGCTAGGACCCGGGGGATAGCGGGGGGGCGAGAGCAGTTCTTC
CSARTRGIAGGREQFF
>-|TRBV4-3|TRBJ2-1|-
TGCGCCAGCAGCCAAGATATTTCGTCCTACAATGAGCAGTTCTTC
CASSQDISSYNEQFF
>-|TRBV12-3/TRBV12-4|TRBJ1-3|-
TGTGCCAGCAGATCGAGCTCTGGAAACACCATATATTTT
CASRSSSGNTIYF